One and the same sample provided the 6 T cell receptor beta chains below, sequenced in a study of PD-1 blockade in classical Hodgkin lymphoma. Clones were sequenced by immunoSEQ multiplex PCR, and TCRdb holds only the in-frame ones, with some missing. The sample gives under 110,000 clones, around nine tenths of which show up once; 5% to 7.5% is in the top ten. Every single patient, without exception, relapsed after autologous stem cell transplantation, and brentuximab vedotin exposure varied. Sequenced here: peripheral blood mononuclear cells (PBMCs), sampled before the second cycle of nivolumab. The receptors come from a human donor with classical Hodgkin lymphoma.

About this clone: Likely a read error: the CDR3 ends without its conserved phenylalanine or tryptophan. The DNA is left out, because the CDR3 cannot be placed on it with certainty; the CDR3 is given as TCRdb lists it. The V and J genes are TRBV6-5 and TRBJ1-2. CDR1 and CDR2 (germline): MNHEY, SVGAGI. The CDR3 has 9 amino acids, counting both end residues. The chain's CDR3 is CASSRTEPG.

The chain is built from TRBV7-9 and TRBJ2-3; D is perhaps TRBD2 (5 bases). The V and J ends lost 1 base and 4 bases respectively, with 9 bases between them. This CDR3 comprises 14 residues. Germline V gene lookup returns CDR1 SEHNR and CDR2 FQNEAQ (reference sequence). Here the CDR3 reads CASSLEPGADTQYF. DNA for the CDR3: TGTGCCAGCAGCTTAGAACCCGGGGCAGATACGCAGTATTTT.

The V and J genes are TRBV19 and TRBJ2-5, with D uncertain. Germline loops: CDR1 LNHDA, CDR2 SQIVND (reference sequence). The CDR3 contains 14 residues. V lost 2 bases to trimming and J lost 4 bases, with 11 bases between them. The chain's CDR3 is CASSIRDFGETQYF. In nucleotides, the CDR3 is TGTGCCAGTAGTATACGAGATTTCGGAGAGACCCAGTACTTC.

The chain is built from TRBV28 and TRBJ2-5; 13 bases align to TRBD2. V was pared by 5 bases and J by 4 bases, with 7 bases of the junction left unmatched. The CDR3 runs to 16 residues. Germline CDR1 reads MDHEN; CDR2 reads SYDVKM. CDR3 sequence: CASSGALAGGSETQYF. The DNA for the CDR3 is TGTGCCAGCAGTGGAGCACTAGCGGGGGGGTCAGAGACCCAGTACTTC.

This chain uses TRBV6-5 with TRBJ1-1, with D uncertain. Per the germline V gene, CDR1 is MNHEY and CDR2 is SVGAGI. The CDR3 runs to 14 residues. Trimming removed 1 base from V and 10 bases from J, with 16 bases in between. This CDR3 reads CASSYLQSTLGAFF. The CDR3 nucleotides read TGTGCCAGCAGTTACTTACAATCCACCCTCGGAGCTTTCTTT.

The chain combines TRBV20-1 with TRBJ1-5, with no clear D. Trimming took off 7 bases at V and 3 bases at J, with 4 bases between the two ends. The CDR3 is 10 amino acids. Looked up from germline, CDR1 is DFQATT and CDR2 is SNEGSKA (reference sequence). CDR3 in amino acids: CSGINQPQHF. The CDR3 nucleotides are TGCAGTGGGATCAATCAGCCCCAGCATTTT.